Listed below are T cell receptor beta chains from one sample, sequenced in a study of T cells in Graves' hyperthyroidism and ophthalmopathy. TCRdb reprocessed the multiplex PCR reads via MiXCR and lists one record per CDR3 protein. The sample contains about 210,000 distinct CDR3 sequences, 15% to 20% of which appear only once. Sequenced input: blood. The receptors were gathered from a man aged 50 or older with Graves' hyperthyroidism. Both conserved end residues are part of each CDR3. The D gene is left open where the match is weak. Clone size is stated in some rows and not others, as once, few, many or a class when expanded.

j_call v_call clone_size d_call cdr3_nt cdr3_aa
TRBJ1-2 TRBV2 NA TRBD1 TGTGCCAGCAGTGACACAGGGGCGGGGGGCTACACCTTC CASSDTGAGGYTF
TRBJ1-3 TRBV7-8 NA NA TGTGCCAGCAGCTCCCCTCAGACAGGAAACACCATATATTTT CASSSPQTGNTIYF
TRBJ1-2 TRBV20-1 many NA TGCAGTGCTAGTCAGCTAAGCGGTCTCGGCTACACCTTC CSASQLSGLGYTF
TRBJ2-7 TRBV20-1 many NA TGCAGTGCTAGGCGGCAGTTGGTCTACGAGCAGTACTTC CSARRQLVYEQYF
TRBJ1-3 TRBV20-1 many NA TGCAGTGCTAGAGTGGGGGGACCTGGAAACACCATATATTTT CSARVGGPGNTIYF
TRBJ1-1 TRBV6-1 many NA TGTGCCAGCAAGCCCCCCTCGAACACTGAAGCTTTCTTT CASKPPSNTEAFF
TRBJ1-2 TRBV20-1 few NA TGCAGTGCTACCGGACAGAACTATGGCTACACCTTC CSATGQNYGYTF
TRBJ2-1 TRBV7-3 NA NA TGTGCCAGCAGCTTAAAATCCGGGGCCGGCTACAATGAGCAGTTCTTC CASSLKSGAGYNEQFF
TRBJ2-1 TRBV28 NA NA TGTGCCAGCAGTCCGGAGGAGGGCTCCTACAATGAGCAGTTCTTC CASSPEEGSYNEQFF
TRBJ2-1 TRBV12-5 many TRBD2 TGTGCTAGTGGTCTCCGGGACTACGACAATGAGCAGTTCTTC CASGLRDYDNEQFF
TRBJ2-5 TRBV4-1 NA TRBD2 TGCGCCAGCAGCCAAGATAGGCTAGCGGGAAATCTTAAAGAGACCCAGTACTTC CASSQDRLAGNLKETQYF
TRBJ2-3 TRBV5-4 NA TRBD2 TGTGCCAGCAGCTCTAGCGGGAGCGCGCAGTATTTT CASSSSGSAQYF
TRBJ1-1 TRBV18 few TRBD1 TGTGCCAGCTCAGTACAGGGGTCCGACACTGAAGCTTTCTTT CASSVQGSDTEAFF
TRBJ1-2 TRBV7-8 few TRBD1 TGTGCCAGCAGCCGAGGACAGGCAGCTAACTATGGCTACACCTTC CASSRGQAANYGYTF
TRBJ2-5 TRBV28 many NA TGTGCCAGCAGTTTATGGACCCTCGGAGAGACCCAGTACTTC CASSLWTLGETQYF
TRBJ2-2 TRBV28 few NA TGTGCCAGCAGTTTTGTGGGAATGGGGGAGCTGTTTTTT CASSFVGMGELFF
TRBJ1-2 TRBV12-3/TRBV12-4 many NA TGTGCCAGCAGCCCACCATCCCGGGTCTACTATGGCTACACCTTC CASSPPSRVYYGYTF
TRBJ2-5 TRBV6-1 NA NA TGTGCCAGCACCCGAGGGGGACTCCGCCAAGAGACCCAGTACTTC CASTRGGLRQETQYF
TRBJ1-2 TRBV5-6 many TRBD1 TGTGCCAGCAGCTTGAACAGGGGGAACTATGGCTACACCTTC CASSLNRGNYGYTF
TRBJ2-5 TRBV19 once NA TGTGCCAGTAGTACCTTAAGAGCGAAGACCCAGTACTTC CASSTLRAKTQYF
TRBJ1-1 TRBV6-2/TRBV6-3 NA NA TGTGCCAGCAGTTACTGGGAGGAGGGGGGGAACACTGAAGCTTTCTTT CASSYWEEGGNTEAFF
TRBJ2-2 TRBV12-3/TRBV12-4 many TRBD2 TGTGCCAGCACGACTAGCTTGAACACCGGGGAGCTGTTTTTT CASTTSLNTGELFF
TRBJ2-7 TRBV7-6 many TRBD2 TGTGCCAGCAGCACTAGTGCTAGCGGGACCTACGAGCAGTACTTC CASSTSASGTYEQYF
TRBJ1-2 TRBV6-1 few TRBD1 TGTGCCAGCAGTGGTGGGACAGGGGGTATCGTACCCTATGGCTACACCTTC CASSGGTGGIVPYGYTF